The 13 T cell receptor beta chains given below trace back to one sample, sequenced in a study of blood T cell repertoires in COVID-19 (dated by TCRdb to 2020 to 2021). Library prep was done by the immunoSEQ multiplex PCR assay. The source is immuneACCESS, and TCRdb retained only in-frame sequences with V and J called. Part of the clones is not carried over; for the studies checked, unresolved V genes explain less than half of this, and the remainder is unexplained. This sample comprises about 230,000 clones, approximately 90% of them detected only once. The biggest ten clones account for approximately 2.5% of the sample. Input material: PBMCs or T cells enriched from blood (not recorded which). The receptor set was obtained from a woman in her thirties or forties with acute COVID-19.

The chain joins TRBV24-1 to TRBJ2-3, with TRBD2 matching 7 bases. V trimming: 3 bases; J trimming: 4 bases; junction bases outside the gene matches: 9. CDR1 is KGHDR and CDR2 is SFDVKD in the germline V gene. This CDR3 is 16 amino acids long. This CDR3 is CATSDPRASGADTQYF. For the CDR3, the DNA is TGTGCCACCAGTGATCCACGGGCCAGCGGGGCAGATACGCAGTATTTT.

Concerning this clone itself: The same CDR3 is also encoded by other DNA sequences in this sample. The chain carries TRBV6-5 and TRBJ1-1; the D is unclear. The CDR3 contains 14 residues. Trimming shortened V by 0 bases and J by 1 base, and 6 bases separated the two germline ends. Per the germline V gene, CDR1 is MNHEY and CDR2 is SVGAGI. The chain's CDR3 is CASSYSRGNTEAFF. CDR3 sequence (DNA): TGTGCCAGCAGTTACTCGAGAGGGAACACTGAAGCTTTCTTT.

The gene calls are TRBV6-1 and TRBJ1-3; 7 nucleotides line up with TRBD1. Germline V gene lookup returns CDR1 MNHNS and CDR2 SASEGT. Trimming removed 4 bases from V and 0 bases from J; junction bases left unmatched: 9. The length of the CDR3 is 17 residues. As DNA, the CDR3 is TGTGCCAGCAGTGTCTCGACAGGGATGAGCTCTGGAAACACCATATATTTT. It encodes CASSVSTGMSSGNTIYF.

The chain couples TRBV5-1 to TRBJ2-2, with 13 bases that match TRBD2. The CDR3 loop spans 15 amino acids. The V gene's germline CDR1 is SGHRS and CDR2 YFSETQ. Trimming removed 3 bases from V and 6 bases from J; junction bases left unmatched: 2. The CDR3 is CASSSGLAGSGELFF. The CDR3 DNA reads as TGCGCCAGCAGCTCGGGACTAGCGGGATCCGGGGAGCTGTTTTTT. The variable domain in full, completed from reference TRBV5-1 and TRBJ2-2, reads KAGVTQTPRYLIKTRGQQVTLSCSPISGHRSVSWYQQTPGQGLQFLFEYFSETQRNKGNFPGRFSGRQFSNSRSEMNVSTLELGDSALYLCASSSGLAGSGELFFGEGSRLTVL.

The rearrangement uses TRBV5-4 and TRBJ1-1; the D is unclear. V lost 1 base, J lost 4 bases, and 14 bases lay in between. The CDR3 extends over 15 amino acids. Germline V gene lookup returns CDR1 SGHNT and CDR2 YYREEE (reference sequence). In nucleotides, the CDR3 is TGTGCCAGCAGCTTGTCCGGAGGGAGGATCACTGAAGCTTTCTTT. Amino acids: CASSLSGGRITEAFF.

The V gene is TRBV21-1, the J gene TRBJ2-1; the DNA was not compared with TRBD2, the D call given in the table. TRBV21-1 is a pseudogene locus. This CDR3 region has 13 residues. The CDR3 DNA sequence: TGTGCCAGCACTCAGCGTTCGGTAGATGAGCAGTTCTTC. It is translated as CASTQRSVDEQFF.

The chain recombines TRBV7-2 with TRBJ1-6; D is unclear. The V end lost 3 bases, the J end lost 6 bases, and 9 bases lay between the germline ends. Germline CDR1 and CDR2: SGHTA and FQGNSA. The CDR3 consists of 14 residues. CDR3 amino acids: CASSFSGINSPLHF. The DNA for the CDR3 is TGTGCCAGCAGCTTTAGCGGGATTAATTCACCCCTCCACTTT.

This clone is a singleton in its sample. The rearrangement uses TRBV30 and TRBJ1-5; 7 bases map to TRBD1. Looked up from germline, CDR1 is GTSNPN and CDR2 is SVGIG (reference sequence). The CDR3 covers 13 residues. J lost 7 bases, V lost 3 bases, and 6 bases had no gene match. The CDR3 loop is CAWSHTGDQPQHF. The DNA of the CDR3 is TGTGCCTGGAGCCATACAGGGGACCAGCCCCAGCATTTT. Looking up the rest from reference TRBV30 and TRBJ1-5 gives the full variable domain: SQTIHQWPATLVQPVGSPLSLECTVEGTSNPNLYWYRQAAGRGLQLLFYSVGIGQISSEVPQNLSASRPQDRQFILSSKKLLLSDSGFYLCAWSHTGDQPQHFGDGTRLSIL.

The V call is TRBV7-8, the J call TRBJ2-5; the D gene is possibly TRBD2 (5 bases). Between the trimmed V and J ends, which lost 5 bases and 5 bases, there was a span of 15 bases. Germline values: CDR1 SGHVS, CDR2 FQNEAQ. The CDR3 consists of 14 residues. CDR3 region: CASSLRTSRETQYF. CDR3 nucleotides: TGTGCCAGCAGCCTGAGGACTTCTAGGGAGACCCAGTACTTC.

The chain is built from TRBV12-3 or TRBV12-4 and TRBJ1-2; a weak D match, TRBD1 (5 bases). Between the trimmed V and J ends, which lost 3 bases and 7 bases, there was a span of 6 bases. This CDR3 is 11 amino acids long. The CDR3, as DNA: TGTGCCAGCAGTTTCAGGGCTGGCTACACCTTC. This gives the protein CASSFRAGYTF.

This CDR3 reads CASSIVGGATRYNEQFF. The CDR3 DNA reads as TGTGCCAGTAGTATAGTAGGGGGTGCGACCCGCTACAATGAGCAGTTCTTC. The J gene is TRBJ2-1, the V gene TRBV19, with a tentative D call TRBD1 (6 bases). The germline V gene encodes CDR1 LNHDA and CDR2 SQIVND (reference sequence). CDR3 length: 17 amino acids. With 1 base removed from V and 3 bases from J, the gap between germline ends came to 16 bases.

This chain connects TRBV5-1 to TRBJ1-3; tentatively, D is TRBD1 (5 bases). The V gene's germline CDR1 is SGHRS and CDR2 YFSETQ. V was pared by 0 bases and J by 0 bases, with 7 bases between. This CDR3 contains 15 residues. The DNA of the CDR3 is TGCGCCAGCAGCTTGGACAGGCCCTCTGGAAACACCATATATTTT. Translated, it gives CASSLDRPSGNTIYF.

This chain joins TRBV11-3 and TRBJ1-3; D is unclear. V was pared by 2 bases and J by 3 bases, with 5 bases between. In germline, CDR1 is SGHNT, CDR2 YENEEA. This CDR3 is 13 amino acids long. DNA of the CDR3: TGTGCCAGCAGCTTAACGGTTGGAAACACCATATATTTT. This encodes CASSLTVGNTIYF. Based on the CDR3 plus reference TRBV11-3 and TRBJ1-3, the full variable domain is EAGVVQSPRYKIIEKKQPVAFWCNPISGHNTLYWYLQNLGQGPELLIRYENEEAVDDSQLPKDRFSAERLKGVDSTLKIQPAELGDSAVYLCASSLTVGNTIYFGEGSWLTVV.